This record concerns one T cell receptor (beta chain) sequence. The target antigen is unknown. Unmatched junction bases numbered 3, after V lost 2 bases and J lost 5 bases. Germline values: CDR1 SEHNR, CDR2 FQNEAQ (reference sequence). The CDR3 is 14 amino acids. This record belongs to a study of radiotherapy plus CTLA-4 blockade in lung cancer. As for the study in general: Objective response was observed in about 19% of patients, and disease control in approximately 30%. Study results and caveats: Clones of tumor-derived TCRs expanded in blood after radiotherapy plus ipilimumab. It was early blood T cell clone dynamics, with interferon-beta, that reportedly best predicted response.

Patients in the study, people with chemo-refractory metastatic non-small-cell lung cancer, received focal radiation plus ipilimumab CTLA-4 blockade. Clones were sequenced by immunoSEQ multiplex PCR, and TCRdb holds only the in-frame ones, with some missing. The sample records around 99,000 clones, about 86% being singletons. The starting material was peripheral blood, obtained from a patient treated with radiotherapy plus ipilimumab. This sequence originates from a human donor with non-small cell lung cancer that progressed on radiotherapy plus ipilimumab. The chain links TRBV7-9 to TRBJ1-2; 9 bases are a match to TRBD1. The CDR3 sequence: CASSLLGQGYGYTF. The CDR3 coding sequence is TGTGCCAGCAGCTTACTCGGACAGGGGTATGGCTACACCTTC.